This T cell receptor beta chain was sequenced for a study of CD8+CD57+ T cells in acquired aplastic anemia. As for the study in general: Recorded DNA amounts for sorted CD4+ and CD8+ cells had an average of 3.2 ug.

Overall study results and limits: Patients did not significantly differ from controls in CD8+ Simpson's diversity.

With 4 bases clipped from V and 15 bases from J, the junction kept 10 bases outside the gene matches. CDR1 is SGHNT, CDR2 YYREEE, per germline (reference sequence). The CDR3 has 13 residues. Worth noting for this clonotype: Its antigen is currently unknown.

Genomic DNA served as template for TCR beta VDJ and CDR3 profiling. MiXCR, run by TCRdb on the reads, gives a single entry per CDR3 protein. The data contain about 190,000 distinct CDR3 sequences, more than 45% of them singletons. Whoever was chosen for sequencing had shown CD8+CD57+ cell expansion by flow cytometry. This clonotype originated in a human donor with aplastic anemia. Sequencing was carried out using sorted CD4+, CD8+, or CD8+CD57+ T cells (not recorded which) from PBMCs. The chain links TRBV5-4 to TRBJ1-6, with 7 bases lining up with TRBD1. CDR3 DNA sequence: TGTGCCAGCAGCGGAGGCCTGGACAGGTTCCTCCACTTT. This gives the protein CASSGGLDRFLHF.